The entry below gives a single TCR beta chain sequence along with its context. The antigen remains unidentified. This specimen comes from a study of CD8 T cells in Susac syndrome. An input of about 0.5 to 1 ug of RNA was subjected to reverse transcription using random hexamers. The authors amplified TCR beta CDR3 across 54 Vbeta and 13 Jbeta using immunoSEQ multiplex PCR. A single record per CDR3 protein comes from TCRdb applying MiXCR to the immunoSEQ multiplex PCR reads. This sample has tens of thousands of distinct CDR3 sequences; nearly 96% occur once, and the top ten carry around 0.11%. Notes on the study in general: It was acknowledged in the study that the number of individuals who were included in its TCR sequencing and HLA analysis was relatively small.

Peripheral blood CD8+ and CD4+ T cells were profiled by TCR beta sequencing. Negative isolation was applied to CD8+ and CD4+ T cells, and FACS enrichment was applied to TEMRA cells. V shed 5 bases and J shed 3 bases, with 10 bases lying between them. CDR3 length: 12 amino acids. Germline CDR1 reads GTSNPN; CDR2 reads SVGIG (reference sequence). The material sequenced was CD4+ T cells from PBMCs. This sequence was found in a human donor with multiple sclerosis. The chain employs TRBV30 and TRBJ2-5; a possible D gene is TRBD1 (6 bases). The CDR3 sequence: CAWQNREETQYF. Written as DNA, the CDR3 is TGTGCCTGGCAAAACAGGGAAGAGACCCAGTACTTC.